The TCR beta chain described here comes from a study of T-cell reconstitution after alpha-beta-depleted transplantation in children. Points from the study as a whole: In patients about two months after transplant, alpha-beta T cells reportedly arose from several hundred expanded graft clones. At one year after transplant, newly produced T cells mostly accounted for T-cell counts and diversity.

This clonotype was counted only a few times. Its antigen remains unknown. The CDR3 is 12 amino acids. V was clipped by 0 bases and J by 6 bases, with 6 bases between them. From germline, CDR1 is SGDLS and CDR2 YYNGEE. Unique molecular identifiers were used to barcode this TCRbeta library. Via MiXCR, TCRdb re-called the PCR reads, giving one row per CDR3 protein. Among around 200,000 distinct CDR3 sequences listed, approximately 8% were seen once. Here the sequenced sample was PBMCs, mostly from graft donor cells, taken 360 days after TCRalphabeta/CD19-depleted stem cell transplant. The chain recombines TRBV9 with TRBJ1-1; possible D gene TRBD1, 5 bases. The sequence was collected from a male patient aged 2 to 10 who had a stem cell transplant for acute myeloid leukemia, so the T cells may come from the graft donor. The CDR3, as DNA: TGTGCCAGCAGCGTAGAAGGGGCTGAAGCTTTCTTT. It specifies CASSVEGAEAFF.